These 9 T cell receptor beta chains share one sample of origin, sequenced in a study of technical replicates of blood from a few donors. Some clones are missing from TCRdb's copy, which holds only in-frame ones; the method was immunoSEQ multiplex PCR. The repertoire consists of about 91,000 clones, with 85% to 95% occurring once and the leading ten covering under 0.3%. The sample consisted of T cells isolated from PBMCs. The receptors come from a human donor in good health.

This clone was counted once. The chain joins TRBV7-9 to TRBJ2-5, with 9 bases aligning to TRBD1. CDR3 length: 14 residues. J gave up 1 base and V 6 bases, and 3 bases lay outside the gene matches. Germline V gene data show CDR1 as SEHNR and CDR2 as FQNEAQ (reference sequence). The CDR3 nucleotides read TGTGCCAGCAGTCGGGGACAGGGCCAAGAGACCCAGTACTTC. Translating it yields CASSRGQGQETQYF.

The chain recombines TRBV10-3 with TRBJ1-5; 10 bases align to TRBD1. This CDR3 region has 15 residues. Germline V gene sequence: CDR1 ENHRY, CDR2 SYGVKD. With 6 bases clipped from V and 0 bases from J, the junction kept 2 bases outside the gene matches. CDR3 protein: CAIRGTGDSNQPQHF. The DNA of the CDR3 is TGTGCCATCAGAGGGACAGGGGATAGCAATCAGCCCCAGCATTTT.

J is TRBJ2-2 and V is TRBV28; TRBD2 might be the D (7 bases). The CDR3 extends over 15 amino acids. Germline V lookup: CDR1 MDHEN, CDR2 SYDVKM. Trimming cost V 5 bases and J 9 bases, with 19 bases left between them. The CDR3 nucleotides are TGTGCCAGCAGTCAGGGGAGGGGCGGTAGTAGGGAGCTGTTTTTT. Translated, it gives CASSQGRGGSRELFF.

The CDR3 spells CASSYSGQGNQPQHF. Here the CDR3 DNA reads TGTGCCAGCAGTTACTCGGGACAGGGGAATCAGCCCCAGCATTTT. The chain employs TRBV6-5 and TRBJ1-5, with 10 bases aligning to TRBD1. This CDR3 spans 15 amino acids. The germline CDR1 and CDR2 sequences are MNHEY and SVGAGI. V gave up 0 bases and J gave up 4 bases; unmatched junction bases: 0.

This clone appeared once. The CDR3 region is CASSAVGLAGVAEQFF. The DNA for the CDR3 is TGTGCCAGCAGCGCGGTCGGACTAGCGGGAGTGGCTGAGCAGTTCTTC. The J gene is TRBJ2-1, the V gene TRBV7-9; 13 bases are a match to TRBD2. V lost 5 bases and J lost 9; bases outside the gene matches: 10. Germline CDR1 SEHNR, CDR2 FQNEAQ (reference sequence). CDR3 length equals 16 residues. The variable domain in full, with the rest retrieved from reference TRBV7-9 and TRBJ2-1, is DTGVSQNPRHKITKRGQNVTFRCDPISEHNRLYWYRQTLGQGPEFLTYFQNEAQLEKSRLLSDRFSAERPKGSFSTLEIQRTEQGDSAMYLCASSAVGLAGVAEQFFGPGTRLTVL.

The gene calls are TRBV2 and TRBJ1-2; D uncertain. Per germline, CDR1 SNHLY and CDR2 FYNNEI. V shed 7 bases and J shed 1 base, with 10 bases lying between them. The CDR3 is made up of 13 amino acids. The CDR3: CASIGQFNYGYTF. In DNA, the CDR3 is TGTGCCAGCATTGGTCAGTTTAACTATGGCTACACCTTC.

The genes are TRBV5-1 and TRBJ1-2; 9 bases agree with TRBD1. The CDR3 extends over 15 amino acids. Germline CDR1 and CDR2: SGHRS and YFSETQ. Losses at the gene ends were 3 bases for V and 6 bases for J; bases not matched to a gene: 9. DNA of the CDR3: TGCGCCAGCAGCTGGGGGGACAGGGTGTTGAATGGCTACACCTTC. The encoded protein is CASSWGDRVLNGYTF.

The rearrangement joins TRBV11-3 to TRBJ2-7; D is undetermined. The CDR3 spans 13 residues. CDR1 is SGHNT, CDR2 YENEEA, per germline. V shed 4 bases and J shed 1 base, with 8 bases lying between them. The CDR3 bases are TGTGCCAGCAGCTCCTTAGATTCCTACGAGCAGTACTTC. This sequence encodes CASSSLDSYEQYF.

The chain has TRBV2 and TRBJ1-1, with 7 bases aligning to TRBD1. Germline V gene sequence: CDR1 SNHLY, CDR2 FYNNEI. J gave up 3 bases and V 3 bases, and 10 bases lay outside the gene matches. The length of the CDR3 is 16 residues. The CDR3 is CASSDLDRRVYTEAFF. Written as DNA, the CDR3 is TGTGCCAGCAGTGACTTGGACAGGAGGGTGTACACTGAAGCTTTCTTT. Filled out from reference TRBV2 and TRBJ1-1, the complete variable domain reads EPEVTQTPSHQVTQMGQEVILRCVPISNHLYFYWYRQILGQKVEFLVSFYNNEISEKSEIFDDQFSVERPDGSNFTLKIRSTKLEDSAMYFCASSDLDRRVYTEAFFGQGTRLTVV.